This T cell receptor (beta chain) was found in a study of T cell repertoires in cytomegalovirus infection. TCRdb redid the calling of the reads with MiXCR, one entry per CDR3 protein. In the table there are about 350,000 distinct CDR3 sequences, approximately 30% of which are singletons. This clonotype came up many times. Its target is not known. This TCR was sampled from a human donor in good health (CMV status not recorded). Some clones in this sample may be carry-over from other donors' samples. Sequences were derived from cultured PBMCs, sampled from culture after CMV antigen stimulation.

CDR3 sequence: CASDSRTGLGFGNTIYF. The DNA for the CDR3 is TGTGCCAGCGACTCAAGGACAGGCCTGGGTTTTGGAAACACCATATATTTT. This chain joins TRBV7-9 and TRBJ1-3; 7 nucleotides match TRBD1. This CDR3 is built from 17 residues. V lost 8 bases and J lost 3; bases outside the gene matches: 16. Germline V gives CDR1 SEHNR, CDR2 FQNEAQ (reference sequence).